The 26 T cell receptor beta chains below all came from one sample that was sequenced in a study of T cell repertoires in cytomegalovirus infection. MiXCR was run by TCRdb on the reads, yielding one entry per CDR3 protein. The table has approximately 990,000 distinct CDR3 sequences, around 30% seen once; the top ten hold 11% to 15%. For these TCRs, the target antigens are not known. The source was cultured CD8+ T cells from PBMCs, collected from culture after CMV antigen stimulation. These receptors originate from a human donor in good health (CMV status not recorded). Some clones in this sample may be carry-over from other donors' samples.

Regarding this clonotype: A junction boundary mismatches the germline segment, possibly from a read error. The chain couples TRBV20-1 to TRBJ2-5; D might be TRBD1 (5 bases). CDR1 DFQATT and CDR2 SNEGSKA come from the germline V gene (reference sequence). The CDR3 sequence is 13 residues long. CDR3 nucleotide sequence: TGCAGTTCTAGTATCGACAGCCAAGAGACCCAGTACTTC. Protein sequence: CSSSIDSQETQYF.

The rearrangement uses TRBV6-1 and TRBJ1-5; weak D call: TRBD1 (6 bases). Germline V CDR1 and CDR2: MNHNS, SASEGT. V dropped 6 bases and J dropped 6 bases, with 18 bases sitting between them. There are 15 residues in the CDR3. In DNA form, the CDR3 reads TGTGCCAGCAGAGGTTGGTCCGGGGGCATTCAGCCCCAGCATTTT. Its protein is CASRGWSGGIQPQHF.

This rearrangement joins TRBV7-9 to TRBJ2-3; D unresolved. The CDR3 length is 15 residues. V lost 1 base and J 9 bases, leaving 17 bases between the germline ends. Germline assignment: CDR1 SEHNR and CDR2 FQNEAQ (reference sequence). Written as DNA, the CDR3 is TGTGCCAGCAGCTTAGATGCGTCGGGCTTCCTCACGCAGTATTTT. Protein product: CASSLDASGFLTQYF.

Here the CDR3 DNA reads TGCGCCAGCAGCTCTCGGACAGGATCACTATCTAGCACAGATACGCAGTATTTT. Its protein product is CASSSRTGSLSSTDTQYF. This sequence joins TRBV5-1 and TRBJ2-3; TRBD1 matches at 7 bases. This CDR3 is 18 amino acids long. Unmatched junction bases numbered 13, after V lost 3 bases and J lost 0 bases. Germline lookup yields CDR1 SGHRS and CDR2 YFSETQ.

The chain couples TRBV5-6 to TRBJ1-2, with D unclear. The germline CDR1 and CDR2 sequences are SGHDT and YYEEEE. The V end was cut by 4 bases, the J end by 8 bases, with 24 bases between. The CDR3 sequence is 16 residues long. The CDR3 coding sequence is TGTGCCAGCAGCCTCGACTATGGAGGGTATATAACGGGCTACACCTTC. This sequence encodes CASSLDYGGYITGYTF.

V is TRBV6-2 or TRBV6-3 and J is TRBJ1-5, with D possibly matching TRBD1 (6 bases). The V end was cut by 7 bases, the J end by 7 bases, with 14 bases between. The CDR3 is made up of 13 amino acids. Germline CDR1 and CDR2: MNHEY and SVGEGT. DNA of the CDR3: TGTGCCAGCAATGAGGGGGTATTGCAGCCCCAGCATTTT. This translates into CASNEGVLQPQHF.

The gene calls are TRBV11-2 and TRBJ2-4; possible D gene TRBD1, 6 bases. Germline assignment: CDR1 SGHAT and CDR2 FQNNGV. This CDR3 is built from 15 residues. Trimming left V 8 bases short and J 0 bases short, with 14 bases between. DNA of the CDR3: TGTGCCAGCGACCTACGAGGGGGAGCCAAAAACATTCAGTACTTC. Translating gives CASDLRGGAKNIQYF.

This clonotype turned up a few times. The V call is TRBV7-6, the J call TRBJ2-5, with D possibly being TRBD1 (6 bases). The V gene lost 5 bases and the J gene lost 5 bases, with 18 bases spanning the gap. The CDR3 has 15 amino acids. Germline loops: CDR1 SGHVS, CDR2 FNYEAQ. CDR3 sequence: CASSTSLGQPETQYF. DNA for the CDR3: TGTGCCAGCAGCACATCCTTGGGACAACCGGAGACCCAGTACTTC.

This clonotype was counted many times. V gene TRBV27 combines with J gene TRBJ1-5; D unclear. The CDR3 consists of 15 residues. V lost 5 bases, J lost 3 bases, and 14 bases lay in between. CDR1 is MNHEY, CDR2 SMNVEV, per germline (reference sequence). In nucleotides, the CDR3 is TGTGCCAGCAGTCCCGGAGTAGGCTACAATCAGCCCCAGCATTTT. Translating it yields CASSPGVGYNQPQHF.

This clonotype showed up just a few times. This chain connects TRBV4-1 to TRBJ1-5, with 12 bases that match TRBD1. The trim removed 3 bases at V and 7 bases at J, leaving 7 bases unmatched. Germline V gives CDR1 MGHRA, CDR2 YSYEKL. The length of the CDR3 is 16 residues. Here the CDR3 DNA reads TGCGCCAGCAGCCATTCCGGGACAGGGGGCTGGCAGCCCCAGCATTTT. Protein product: CASSHSGTGGWQPQHF.

The CDR3 DNA follows: TGTGCCAGCAGCTTGGTAGTATCCTACCAGCCCCAGCATTTT. It is translated as CASSLVVSYQPQHF. V usage is TRBV5-5 and J usage is TRBJ1-5; D is ambiguous. CDR1 and CDR2 (germline): SGHKS, YYEKEE (reference sequence). CDR3 length equals 14 residues. The V end lost 0 bases, the J end lost 7 bases, and 11 bases lay between the germline ends.

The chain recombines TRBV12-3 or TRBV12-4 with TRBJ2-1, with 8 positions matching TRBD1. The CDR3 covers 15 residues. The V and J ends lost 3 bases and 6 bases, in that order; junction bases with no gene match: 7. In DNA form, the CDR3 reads TGTGCCAGCAGTTTGGGGACAGGCTACGTCAATGAGCAGTTCTTC. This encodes CASSLGTGYVNEQFF.

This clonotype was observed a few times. The CDR3 protein is CASTYGPPTGYTF. The CDR3 DNA reads as TGTGCCAGCACCTACGGTCCACCCACGGGCTACACCTTC. The chain has TRBV6-5 and TRBJ1-2; D uncertain. V was pared by 7 bases and J by 8 bases, with 17 bases between. Per germline, CDR1 MNHEY and CDR2 SVGAGI. CDR3 length: 13 residues.

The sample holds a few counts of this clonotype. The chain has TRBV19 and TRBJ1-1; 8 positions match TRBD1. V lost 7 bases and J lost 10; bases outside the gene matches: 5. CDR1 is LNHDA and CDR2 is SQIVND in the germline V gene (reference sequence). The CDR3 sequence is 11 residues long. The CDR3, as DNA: TGTGCCAGTACTACCGACAGGGGAGCTTTCTTT. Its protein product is CASTTDRGAFF.

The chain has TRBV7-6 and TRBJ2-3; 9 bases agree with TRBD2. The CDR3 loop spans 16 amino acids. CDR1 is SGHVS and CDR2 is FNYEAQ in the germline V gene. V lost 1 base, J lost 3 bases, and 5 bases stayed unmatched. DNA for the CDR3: TGTGCCAGCAGCTTAGACGGCGGGGGGGCGACAGATACGCAGTATTTT. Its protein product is CASSLDGGGATDTQYF.

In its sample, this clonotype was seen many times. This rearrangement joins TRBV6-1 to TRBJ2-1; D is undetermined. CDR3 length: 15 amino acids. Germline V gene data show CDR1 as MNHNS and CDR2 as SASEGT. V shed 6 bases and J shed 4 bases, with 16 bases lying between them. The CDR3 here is CASSLEPNTYNEQFF. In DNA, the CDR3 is TGTGCCAGCAGCCTAGAACCGAACACATACAATGAGCAGTTCTTC.

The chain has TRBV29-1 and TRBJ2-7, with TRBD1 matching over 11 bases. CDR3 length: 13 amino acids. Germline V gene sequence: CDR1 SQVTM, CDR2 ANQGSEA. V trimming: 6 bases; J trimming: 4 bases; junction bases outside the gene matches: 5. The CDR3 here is CSVAGTGGYEQYF. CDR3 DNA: TGCAGCGTGGCAGGGACAGGGGGTTACGAGCAGTACTTC.

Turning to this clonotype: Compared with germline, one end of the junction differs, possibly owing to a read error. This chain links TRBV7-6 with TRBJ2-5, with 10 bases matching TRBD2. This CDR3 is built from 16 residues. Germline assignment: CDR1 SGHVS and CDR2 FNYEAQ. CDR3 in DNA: TGTGCTAGCAGCTTAGCCTCGACTAGCGGGCAAGAGACCCAGTACTTC. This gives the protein CASSLASTSGQETQYF.

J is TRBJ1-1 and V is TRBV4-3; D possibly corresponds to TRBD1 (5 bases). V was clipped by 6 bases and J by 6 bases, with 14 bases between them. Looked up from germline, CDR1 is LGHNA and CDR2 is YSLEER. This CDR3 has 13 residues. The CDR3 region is CASSPPGNPEAFF. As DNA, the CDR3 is TGCGCCAGCAGTCCACCAGGGAATCCTGAAGCTTTCTTT.

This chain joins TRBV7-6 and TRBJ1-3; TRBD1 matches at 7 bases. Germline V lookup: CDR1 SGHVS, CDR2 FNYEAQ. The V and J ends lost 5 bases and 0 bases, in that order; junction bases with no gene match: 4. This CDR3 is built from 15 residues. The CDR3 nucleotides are TGTGCCAGCAGCATCGACAGGGACTCTGGAAACACCATATATTTT. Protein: CASSIDRDSGNTIYF.

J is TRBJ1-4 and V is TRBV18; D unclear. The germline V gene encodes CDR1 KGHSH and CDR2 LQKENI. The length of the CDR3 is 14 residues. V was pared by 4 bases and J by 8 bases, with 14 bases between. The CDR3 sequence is CASSLFEGSEKLFF. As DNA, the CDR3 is TGTGCCAGCTCACTTTTCGAAGGGAGCGAAAAACTGTTTTTT. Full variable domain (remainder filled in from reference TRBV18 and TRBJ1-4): NAGVMQNPRHLVRRRGQEARLRCSPMKGHSHVYWYRQLPEEGLKFMVYLQKENIIDESGMPKERFSAEFPKEGPSILRIQQVVRGDSAAYFCASSLFEGSEKLFFGSGTQLSVL.

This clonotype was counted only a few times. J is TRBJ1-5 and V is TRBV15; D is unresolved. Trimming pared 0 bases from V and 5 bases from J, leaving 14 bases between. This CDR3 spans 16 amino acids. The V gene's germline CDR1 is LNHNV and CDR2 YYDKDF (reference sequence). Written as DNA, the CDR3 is TGTGCCACCAGCAGAGACAGGCCGGCTAGGGATCAGCCCCAGCATTTT. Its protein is CATSRDRPARDQPQHF.

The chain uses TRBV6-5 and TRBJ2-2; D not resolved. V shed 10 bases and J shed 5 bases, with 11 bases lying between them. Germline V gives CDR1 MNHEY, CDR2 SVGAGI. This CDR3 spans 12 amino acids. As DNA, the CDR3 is TGTGCCACCACGGCGTGGACCGGGGAGCTGTTTTTT. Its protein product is CATTAWTGELFF.

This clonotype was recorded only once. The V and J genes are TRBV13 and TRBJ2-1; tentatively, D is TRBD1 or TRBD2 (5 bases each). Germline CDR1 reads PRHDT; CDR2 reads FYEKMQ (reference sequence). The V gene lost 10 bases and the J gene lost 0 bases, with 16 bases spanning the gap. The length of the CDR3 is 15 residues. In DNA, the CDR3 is TGTGCCACCATGGAAGGGGAGAGCTCCTACAATGAGCAGTTCTTC. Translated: CATMEGESSYNEQFF.

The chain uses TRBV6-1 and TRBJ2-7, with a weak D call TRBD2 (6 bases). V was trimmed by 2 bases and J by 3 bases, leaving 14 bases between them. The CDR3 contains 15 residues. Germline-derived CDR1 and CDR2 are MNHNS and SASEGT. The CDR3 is CASSETRLALYEQYF. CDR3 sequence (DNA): TGTGCCAGCAGTGAAACGCGGCTAGCGCTCTACGAGCAGTACTTC.

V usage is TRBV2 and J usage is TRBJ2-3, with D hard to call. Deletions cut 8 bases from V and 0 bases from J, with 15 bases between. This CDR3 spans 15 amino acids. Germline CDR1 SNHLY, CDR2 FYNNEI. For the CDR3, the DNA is TGTGCCAGCGGAACATCCACCACTAGCACAGATACGCAGTATTTT. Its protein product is CASGTSTTSTDTQYF.